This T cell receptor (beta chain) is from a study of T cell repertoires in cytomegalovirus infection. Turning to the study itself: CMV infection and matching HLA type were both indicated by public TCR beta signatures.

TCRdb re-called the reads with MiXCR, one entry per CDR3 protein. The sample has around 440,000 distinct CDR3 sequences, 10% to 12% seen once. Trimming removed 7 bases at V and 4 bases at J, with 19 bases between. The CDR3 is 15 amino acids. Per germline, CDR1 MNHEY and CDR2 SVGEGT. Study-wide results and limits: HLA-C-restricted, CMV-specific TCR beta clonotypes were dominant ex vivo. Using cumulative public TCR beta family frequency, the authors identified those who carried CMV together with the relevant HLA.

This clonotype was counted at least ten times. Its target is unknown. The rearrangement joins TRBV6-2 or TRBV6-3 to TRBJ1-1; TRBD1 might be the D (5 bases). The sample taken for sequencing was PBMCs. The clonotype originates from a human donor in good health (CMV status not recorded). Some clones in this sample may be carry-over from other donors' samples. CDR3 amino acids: CASTLGGERGTEAFF. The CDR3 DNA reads TGTGCCAGCACCCTGGGAGGGGAAAGGGGCACTGAAGCTTTCTTT.